This TCR beta chain was found in a study of beta chain features in type 1 diabetes. Study context: All samples together contributed 90 million to 110 million sorted cells for examination.

This CDR3 has 12 amino acids. Trimming stripped 8 bases from V and 5 bases from J, with 12 bases between. Germline V gives CDR1 MDHEN, CDR2 SYDVKM. This clone appeared a few times. Its antigen is currently unknown. Isolated RNA was reverse transcribed in full, so expressed TCRB transcripts were sequenced. Clones were read by immunoSEQ multiplex PCR, and TCRdb kept only the in-frame ones, dropping some. The sample has over 150,000 clones; approximately 7.8% are singletons. Points from the study as a whole: All four CD4+ subsets of Type 1 diabetes patients contained TCRB CDR3s that were moderately but significantly shorter. Sequencing from cDNA could over-represent high-TCR-expressing cells.

Sequencing was carried out using central memory CD4+ T cells from blood. The source is a woman aged 40 to 55 with type 1 diabetes. V gene TRBV28 combines with J gene TRBJ2-5; D might be TRBD1 (6 bases). DNA of the CDR3: TGTGCCAGCCTTGGGGGCGAGGAGACCCAGTACTTC. Translating gives CASLGGEETQYF.